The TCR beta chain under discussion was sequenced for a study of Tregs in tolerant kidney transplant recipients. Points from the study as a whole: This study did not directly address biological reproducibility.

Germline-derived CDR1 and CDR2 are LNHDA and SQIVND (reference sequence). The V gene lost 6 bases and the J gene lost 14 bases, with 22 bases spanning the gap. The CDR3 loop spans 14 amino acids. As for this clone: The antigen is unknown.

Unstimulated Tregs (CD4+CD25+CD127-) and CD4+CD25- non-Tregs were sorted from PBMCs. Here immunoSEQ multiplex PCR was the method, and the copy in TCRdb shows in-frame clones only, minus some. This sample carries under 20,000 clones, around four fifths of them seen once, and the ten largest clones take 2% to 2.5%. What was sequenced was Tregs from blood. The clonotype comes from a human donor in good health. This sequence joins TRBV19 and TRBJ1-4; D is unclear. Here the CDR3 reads CASSPRTAVVELFF. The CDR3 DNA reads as TGTGCCAGTAGCCCCAGGACGGCAGTTGTTGAGCTGTTTTTT.